This T cell receptor beta chain was sequenced in a study of early T cells in non-severe SARS-CoV-2 infection. About the research overall: The input, bulk RNA from unsorted whole blood, was sequenced, and chains were unpaired.

J gave up 4 bases and V 7 bases, and 7 bases lay outside the gene matches. The CDR3 covers 13 residues. Germline V CDR1 and CDR2: SQVTM, ANQGSEA. Tagging with unique molecular identifiers was applied to individual cDNA molecules. TCRdb re-called the 5' RACE reads with MiXCR, one entry per CDR3 protein. The data contain tens of thousands of distinct CDR3 sequences, 9.5% to 12% of them singletons. General study results and limits: Comparison of clonotypes with VDJdb favored anti-spike CD8 responses while missing private and CD4 specificities.

This clonotype was detected ten times or more. Antigen specificity is unknown. V and J are TRBV29-1 and TRBJ1-1; 9 bases map to TRBD1. Sequencing was performed on whole blood, taken at baseline. This receptor was taken from an adult who was a healthcare worker with PCR-confirmed SARS-CoV-2 infection or an uninfected control (not recorded which). The CDR3 coding sequence is TGCAGCGCCACACAGGGGGCGCCCACTGAAGCTTTCTTT. The encoded protein is CSATQGAPTEAFF.